One sample yielded the 6 T cell receptor beta chains listed below, sequenced in a study of OX40 agonist ivuxolimab in advanced cancers. The table came from immunoSEQ multiplex PCR; TCRdb's copy has only in-frame clones and leaves some out. In the table there are tens of thousands of clones, over 80% of which are singletons. The source was CD4+ or CD8+ T cells sorted from blood, collected in a trial of the OX40 agonist ivuxolimab. The receptors shown here come from an adult with an advanced solid tumor such as melanoma, head and neck, liver or kidney cancer.

The chain combines TRBV11-2 with TRBJ2-7; TRBD1 is a possible D gene (5 bases). Germline loops: CDR1 SGHAT, CDR2 FQNNGV. V lost 1 base and J lost 2, with 9 bases in between. The CDR3 covers 14 residues. CDR3 DNA sequence: TGTGCCAGCAGCTTAGGACAGCTAACCTACGAGCAGTACTTC. Its protein product is CASSLGQLTYEQYF.

The chain recombines TRBV5-4 with TRBJ1-5; D is unclear. V lost 2 bases to trimming and J lost 3 bases, with 9 bases between them. The CDR3 totals 14 residues. CDR1 and CDR2 (germline): SGHNT, YYREEE (reference sequence). CDR3 protein: CASSFEGLNQPQHF. CDR3 in DNA: TGTGCCAGCAGCTTTGAAGGTCTCAATCAGCCCCAGCATTTT.

The chain is built from TRBV4-1 and TRBJ2-2; possibly TRBD1 or TRBD2 for D (5 bases each). Germline-derived CDR1 and CDR2 are MGHRA and YSYEKL. The CDR3 contains 15 residues. V lost 4 bases and J lost 2, with 11 bases in between. The CDR3 nucleotides are TGCGCCAGCAGCCTCCGGGACGTCAACACCGGGGAGCTGTTTTTT. This gives the protein CASSLRDVNTGELFF.

The rearrangement uses TRBV27 and TRBJ2-4, with a weak D call TRBD2 (5 bases). The germline CDR1 and CDR2 sequences are MNHEY and SMNVEV (reference sequence). The CDR3 has 13 residues. V was trimmed by 4 bases and J by 7 bases, leaving 11 bases between them. As DNA, the CDR3 is TGTGCCAGCAGTTCGAACCCGGGGAACATTCAGTACTTC. Its translation: CASSSNPGNIQYF.

This clone was recorded once. The chain couples TRBV29-1 to TRBJ2-1, with D possibly being TRBD2 (6 bases). The CDR3 is 15 amino acids. Germline V gene data show CDR1 as SQVTM and CDR2 as ANQGSEA. V shed 5 bases and J shed 0 bases, with 14 bases lying between them. CDR3 bases: TGCAGCGTTCATAGCGGAGCGAGCTCCTACAATGAGCAGTTCTTC. Translating gives CSVHSGASSYNEQFF.

The V gene is TRBV19, the J gene TRBJ2-5; the D gene is possibly TRBD2 (7 bases). Trimming cost V 4 bases and J 5 bases, with 17 bases left between them. This CDR3 region has 15 residues. Germline-derived CDR1 and CDR2 are LNHDA and SQIVND (reference sequence). The CDR3 loop reads CASSTTPGGHETQYF. DNA of the CDR3: TGTGCCAGTAGTACTACCCCGGGGGGCCACGAGACCCAGTACTTC.